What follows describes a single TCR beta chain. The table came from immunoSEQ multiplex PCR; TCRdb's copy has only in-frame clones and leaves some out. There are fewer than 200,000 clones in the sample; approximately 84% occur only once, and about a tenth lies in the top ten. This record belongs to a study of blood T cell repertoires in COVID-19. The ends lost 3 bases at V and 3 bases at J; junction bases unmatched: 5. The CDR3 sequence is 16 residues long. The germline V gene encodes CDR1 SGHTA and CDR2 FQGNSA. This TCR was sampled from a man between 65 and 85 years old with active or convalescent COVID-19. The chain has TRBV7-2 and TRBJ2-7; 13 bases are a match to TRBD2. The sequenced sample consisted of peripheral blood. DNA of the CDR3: TGTGCCAGCAGCTTCGCCGGGACTAGCGGGAACTACGAGCAGTACTTC. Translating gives CASSFAGTSGNYEQYF.